This T cell receptor (beta chain) was profiled in a study of CXCR3 chemokines and chemotherapy response in bladder cancer (dated by TCRdb to between 2020 and 2023). In the study overall: Whether chemotherapy response in human bladder cancer was predicted by intratumoral CXCR3 chemokine system activity was examined in the study.

Library generation was performed with PCR. Sequencing was carried out with an Illumina HiSeq 2500. TCRdb trimmed the raw reads at Q25, called clones with MiXCR and kept productive beta chains. Entries are consolidated by CDR3 protein sequence, retaining the most common genes and DNA. Within this sample are some 1,300 distinct CDR3 sequences, with roughly 6% of them counted one time only. Jointly, the top ten make up over 15% of the sample. This clonotype was detected ten times or more. This receptor's antigen is unknown. Base qualities are not provided; no much larger clone lies one nucleotide away. The clonotype originates from a human donor with bladder cancer that responded to neoadjuvant chemotherapy. The sample was gathered from a patient whose treatment included neoadjuvant chemotherapy.

The DNA reads as follows: TGTGCCAGCAGTTCCCTAGGACAGGTTCCCTCCAATCAGCCCCAGCATTTT. Translated, this gives CASSSLGQVPSNQPQHF. The chain uses TRBV6-2 or TRBV6-3 and TRBJ1-5, with 7 bases aligning to TRBD1. The germline V gene specifies MNHEY as CDR1 and SVGEGT as CDR2. The CDR3, from cysteine to phenylalanine, totals 17 residues. Only the CDR3 part of the read is kept: 51 bases, read in frame from the first base. Ends trimmed: V by 4 bases, J by 3 bases; bases unmatched to a gene: 12.